Listed here are 27 T cell receptor beta chains from one sample, sequenced in a study of T cells in narcolepsy. Clones were read by immunoSEQ multiplex PCR, and TCRdb kept only the in-frame ones, dropping some. The sample contains 15,000 to 20,000 clones, about two thirds of which appear only once. Sequenced: CD45RA- memory CD8+ T cells from PBMCs. The source of these receptors is a human donor with narcolepsy.

The chain uses TRBV4-2 and TRBJ1-2; D is unclear. CDR3 length: 13 residues. Between the trimmed V and J ends, which lost 3 bases and 8 bases, there was a span of 13 bases. The germline CDR1 and CDR2 sequences are LGHNA and YNFKEQ. The CDR3 spells CASSQDLLVGYTF. The CDR3 coding sequence is TGTGCCAGCAGCCAGGACCTTTTGGTGGGCTACACCTTC.

The sample holds a few counts of this clone. The chain is built from TRBV19 and TRBJ1-1, with D perhaps TRBD1 (6 bases). CDR1 LNHDA and CDR2 SQIVND come from the germline V gene (reference sequence). The CDR3 runs to 13 residues. Trimming shortened V by 3 bases and J by 8 bases, and 13 bases separated the two germline ends. CDR3 region: CASSMGGLREAFF. Here the CDR3 DNA reads TGTGCCAGTAGTATGGGGGGCCTCAGGGAAGCTTTCTTT.

V usage is TRBV9 and J usage is TRBJ1-1, with D unresolved. Germline-derived CDR1 and CDR2 are SGDLS and YYNGEE. Trimming removed 1 base from V and 7 bases from J, with 20 bases in between. CDR3 size: 16 residues. CDR3 DNA: TGTGCCAGCAGCGTAAGTCAGGAAGACAATTTTGGTGAAGCTTTCTTT. Translation gives CASSVSQEDNFGEAFF.

The rearrangement joins TRBV5-5 to TRBJ2-7; D is unclear. V lost 0 bases and J 1 base, leaving 8 bases between the germline ends. Germline CDR1 reads SGHKS; CDR2 reads YYEKEE (reference sequence). This CDR3 is 14 amino acids long. The CDR3 region is CASSLVIESYEQYF. The CDR3 DNA is TGTGCCAGCAGCTTGGTTATTGAATCCTACGAGCAGTACTTC.

This chain links TRBV23-1 with TRBJ1-1; D remains unclear. TRBV23-1 is given ORF status, its function remaining uncertain. The CDR3 consists of 13 residues. Trimming stripped 3 bases from V and 0 bases from J, with 5 bases between. The CDR3 nucleotides are TGCGCCAGCAGTCACCCCATGAACACTGAAGCTTTCTTT. It specifies CASSHPMNTEAFF.

The chain combines TRBV2 with TRBJ2-7, with a tentative D call TRBD2 (5 bases). V shed 11 bases and J shed 3 bases, with 17 bases lying between them. Germline CDR1 and CDR2: SNHLY and FYNNEI. The CDR3 length is 13 residues. CDR3 amino acids: CAQRWRTDYEQYF. CDR3 sequence (DNA): TGTGCCCAGCGGTGGAGGACGGACTACGAGCAGTACTTC. Combining the CDR3 with reference TRBV2 and TRBJ2-7 gives the whole variable domain EPEVTQTPSHQVTQMGQEVILRCVPISNHLYFYWYRQILGQKVEFLVSFYNNEISEKSEIFDDQFSVERPDGSNFTLKIRSTKLEDSAMYFCAQRWRTDYEQYFGPGTRLTVT.

V is TRBV9 and J is TRBJ2-7; D is unresolved. The CDR3 is 13 amino acids. Trimming took off 4 bases at V and 5 bases at J, with 13 bases between the two ends. Looked up from germline, CDR1 is SGDLS and CDR2 is YYNGEE. The DNA for the CDR3 is TGTGCCAGCAGCCCCTCCCTGGGCCACGAGCAGTACTTC. Protein: CASSPSLGHEQYF.

This rearrangement joins TRBV13 to TRBJ2-5, with D tentatively TRBD1 or TRBD2 (5 bases each). CDR1 and CDR2 from the germline V gene are PRHDT and FYEKMQ (reference sequence). V dropped 6 bases and J dropped 5 bases, with 19 bases sitting between them. This CDR3 is built from 15 residues. The CDR3 DNA reads TGTGCCAGCAGTCCCCGGGACGGAGCTCAGGAGACCCAGTACTTC. It encodes CASSPRDGAQETQYF.

V usage is TRBV29-1 and J usage is TRBJ2-7, with no clear D. V was cut by 5 bases and J by 0 bases, with 11 bases left in between. This CDR3 has 13 residues. Germline CDR1 SQVTM, CDR2 ANQGSEA. The CDR3 nucleotides read TGCAGCGTTCACCCGGCAGACTCCTACGAGCAGTACTTC. Translation: CSVHPADSYEQYF.

This sequence joins TRBV4-2 and TRBJ1-1, with D uncertain. V lost 7 bases, J lost 2 bases, and 14 bases lay in between. This CDR3 comprises 14 residues. Per the germline V gene, CDR1 is LGHNA and CDR2 is YNFKEQ. CDR3 sequence (DNA): TGTGCCAGCACCTTAGAAGGGTATAACACTGAAGCTTTCTTT. Translation gives CASTLEGYNTEAFF.

Regarding this clone: One end of the junction fails to match germline, which may point to a read error. The chain is built from TRBV4-1 and TRBJ1-2; 8 bases fit TRBD1. Germline assignment: CDR1 MGHRA and CDR2 YSYEKL. The CDR3 spans 16 residues. CDR3 sequence: CASSQVGLQGVGGYTF. The CDR3 DNA follows: TGTGCCAGCAGCCAAGTTGGACTACAGGGGGTAGGTGGCTACACCTTC.

This chain links TRBV19 with TRBJ2-7; 10 bases agree with TRBD2. The germline CDR1 and CDR2 sequences are LNHDA and SQIVND (reference sequence). CDR3 length: 15 amino acids. V dropped 3 bases and J dropped 2; count of bases not matched to a gene: 4. This CDR3 is CASSIRLAGTYEQYF. The CDR3 bases are TGTGCCAGTAGTATTCGACTAGCGGGCACCTACGAGCAGTACTTC.

The chain is built from TRBV11-2 and TRBJ1-2; D not certain. CDR1 is SGHAT and CDR2 is FQNNGV in the germline V gene. Trimming took off 1 base at V and 1 base at J, with 13 bases between the two ends. The length of the CDR3 is 16 residues. The DNA of the CDR3 is TGTGCCAGCAGCTTAGGAGGCCTGAGTCTTAACTATGGCTACACCTTC. Translating it yields CASSLGGLSLNYGYTF.

The chain couples TRBV27 to TRBJ1-3; TRBD1 is a possible D gene (6 bases). Germline V gene sequence: CDR1 MNHEY, CDR2 SMNVEV (reference sequence). The length of the CDR3 is 14 residues. Trimming cost V 5 bases and J 2 bases, with 10 bases left between them. CDR3 amino acids: CASSQGKAGNTIYF. The CDR3 nucleotides are TGTGCCAGCAGTCAGGGGAAGGCTGGAAACACCATATATTTT.

This chain links TRBV5-6 with TRBJ2-2, with no clear D. V lost 2 bases, J lost 1 base, and 6 bases lay in between. The CDR3 is 14 residues long. Germline CDR1 is SGHDT and CDR2 is YYEEEE. The CDR3 bases are TGTGCCAGCAGCTTCGGCGTGAACACCGGGGAGCTGTTTTTT. Encoded protein: CASSFGVNTGELFF. Variable domain in full (rest from reference TRBV5-6 and TRBJ2-2): DAGVTQSPTHLIKTRGQQVTLRCSPKSGHDTVSWYQQALGQGPQFIFQYYEEEERQRGNFPDRFSGHQFPNYSSELNVNALLLGDSALYLCASSFGVNTGELFFGEGSRLTVL.

The chain joins TRBV7-9 to TRBJ2-7; D is possibly TRBD1 or TRBD2 (5 bases each). Trimming stripped 5 bases from V and 0 bases from J, with 11 bases between. Germline assignment: CDR1 SEHNR and CDR2 FQNEAQ (reference sequence). The CDR3 extends over 14 amino acids. The CDR3 DNA reads as TGTGCCAGCAGCCCTTGGGACGGCTCCTACGAGCAGTACTTC. Protein: CASSPWDGSYEQYF.

The chain is built from TRBV13 and TRBJ2-1, with 9 bases identical to TRBD2. In germline, CDR1 is PRHDT, CDR2 FYEKMQ (reference sequence). V shed 5 bases and J 4 bases; nucleotides not matched to a gene: 6. CDR3 length equals 15 residues. CDR3 amino acids: CASSPRGGRYNEQFF. DNA of the CDR3: TGTGCCAGCAGCCCGCGGGGGGGCCGTTACAATGAGCAGTTCTTC.

The V and J genes are TRBV5-4 and TRBJ2-5; 11 nucleotides agree with TRBD2. V shed 4 bases and J 5 bases; nucleotides not matched to a gene: 13. The germline CDR1 and CDR2 sequences are SGHNT and YYREEE (reference sequence). The length of the CDR3 is 17 residues. This chain's CDR3 is CASSKTSGGPEGETQYF. Here the CDR3 DNA reads TGTGCCAGCAGCAAAACTAGCGGGGGTCCCGAGGGGGAGACCCAGTACTTC.

The chain combines TRBV5-4 with TRBJ1-2; D possibly corresponds to TRBD1 (5 bases). In germline, CDR1 is SGHNT, CDR2 YYREEE (reference sequence). The CDR3 length is 17 residues. The ends were cut back, 4 bases at V and 4 bases at J, with 23 bases in the middle. CDR3 nucleotides: TGTGCCAGCAGCCCGGAGGGACCAACAGAGACCGGCTATGGCTACACCTTC. Its translation: CASSPEGPTETGYGYTF.

The rearrangement links TRBV15 to TRBJ2-1, with 7 bases lining up with TRBD2. This CDR3 is built from 16 residues. After removal of 3 bases from V and 7 bases from J, the junction contained 12 bases not matched to a gene. CDR1 and CDR2 from the germline V gene are LNHNV and YYDKDF (reference sequence). The CDR3 DNA reads as TGTGCCACCAGCAGGGGGGGGACCCTAAACGATAATGAGCAGTTCTTC. This gives the protein CATSRGGTLNDNEQFF. Variable domain in full (rest from reference TRBV15 and TRBJ2-1): DAMVIQNPRYQVTQFGKPVTLSCSQTLNHNVMYWYQQKSSQAPKLLFHYYDKDFNNEADTPDNFQSRRPNTSFCFLDIRSPGLGDTAMYLCATSRGGTLNDNEQFFGPGTRLTVL.

The chain combines TRBV10-1 with TRBJ2-7, with 12 bases aligning to TRBD2. CDR1 is WNHNN, CDR2 SYGVQD, per germline (reference sequence). V was pared by 6 bases and J by 2 bases, with 14 bases of the junction left unmatched. The CDR3 extends over 18 amino acids. DNA for the CDR3: TGCGCCAGCAGGGCACTAGCGGGGGGACTCCGTTACCCCTACGAGCAGTACTTC. Its protein product is CASRALAGGLRYPYEQYF.

The chain uses TRBV2 and TRBJ2-7; perhaps D is TRBD1 or TRBD2 (7 bases each). The CDR3 is made up of 18 amino acids. V lost 3 bases, J lost 0 bases, and 21 bases lay in between. Germline lookup yields CDR1 SNHLY and CDR2 FYNNEI. CDR3 bases: TGTGCCAGCAGTGAGGGGTCAGGGGGGGTAGGAGACTCCTACGAGCAGTACTTC. Its translation is CASSEGSGGVGDSYEQYF.

The V call is TRBV12-1, the J call TRBJ2-1; TRBD1 was called by the table and not checked on the DNA. TRBV12-1 is a documented pseudogene. The CDR3 length is 16 residues. The DNA of the CDR3 is TGTGCCAGCAGCCCCGAGACAGGGTCCTCCTACAATGAGCAGTTCTTC. It encodes CASSPETGSSYNEQFF.

The genes are TRBV25-1 and TRBJ2-7; the D gene is possibly TRBD2 (5 bases). This CDR3 comprises 12 residues. V was trimmed by 4 bases and J by 5 bases, leaving 9 bases between them. Germline V gives CDR1 MGHDK, CDR2 SYGVNS. CDR3 in amino acids: CASSARVDEQYF. In DNA form, the CDR3 reads TGTGCCAGCAGTGCGAGGGTCGACGAGCAGTACTTC.

This CDR3 reads CASSVRAGEETDTQYF. Written as DNA, the CDR3 is TGTGCCAGCAGCGTAAGGGCAGGTGAGGAAACAGATACGCAGTATTTT. The chain has TRBV9 and TRBJ2-3; D unclear. The V end lost 1 base, the J end lost 3 bases, and 15 bases lay between the germline ends. This CDR3 has 16 residues. Germline values: CDR1 SGDLS, CDR2 YYNGEE.

This clone was seen a handful of times. V gene TRBV2 combines with J gene TRBJ2-2; TRBD1 matches 10 bases. Germline CDR1 and CDR2: SNHLY and FYNNEI. V gave up 6 bases and J gave up 6 bases; unmatched junction bases: 1. This CDR3 is built from 13 residues. The CDR3 DNA follows: TGTGCCAGCAGGGGACAGGGGCCCGGGGAGCTGTTTTTT. Its translation: CASRGQGPGELFF.

V gene TRBV7-9 combines with J gene TRBJ2-7, with 8 nucleotides matching TRBD2. The V segment lost 0 bases and the J segment 3 bases; nucleotides outside the gene matches: 4. The CDR3 is made up of 15 amino acids. Germline values: CDR1 SEHNR, CDR2 FQNEAQ (reference sequence). The CDR3: CASSLAGRDLYEQYF. For the CDR3, the DNA is TGTGCCAGCAGCTTAGCCGGGAGGGACCTCTACGAGCAGTACTTC.